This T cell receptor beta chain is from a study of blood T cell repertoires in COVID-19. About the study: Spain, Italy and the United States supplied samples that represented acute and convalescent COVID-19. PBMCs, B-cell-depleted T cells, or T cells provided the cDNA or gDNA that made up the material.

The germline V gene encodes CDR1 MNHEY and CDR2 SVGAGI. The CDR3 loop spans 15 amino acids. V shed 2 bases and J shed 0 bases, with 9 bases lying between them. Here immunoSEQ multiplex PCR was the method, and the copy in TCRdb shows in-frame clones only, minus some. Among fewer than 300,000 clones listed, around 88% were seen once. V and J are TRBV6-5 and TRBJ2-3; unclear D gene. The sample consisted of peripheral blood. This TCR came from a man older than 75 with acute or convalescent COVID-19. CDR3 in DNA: TGTGCCAGCAGTTACCGGGTAACTAGCACAGATACGCAGTATTTT. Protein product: CASSYRVTSTDTQYF.